This TCR beta chain is from a study of Graves' ophthalmopathy and Graves' hyperthyroidism. Study overall: In this cohort's terms, stable hyperthyroidism meant no ophthalmopathy by 18 months of follow-up. The study, taken as a whole, reports: Most clonotypes expanded in thyroid above 0.001 frequency were present in blood too.

Notes on this clonotype: Antigen: not known. The junction shows a germline mismatch at one end, possibly a read error.

TCR beta CDR3 amplification used RNA transcripts. HTBI-primed first-round RT-PCR preceded second-round multiplex PCR. MiXCR, run by TCRdb on the multiplex PCR reads, gives a single entry per CDR3 protein. The top ten hold more than 9.5% of the sample, which has 900,000 to 1,200,000 distinct CDR3 sequences, about 35% seen once. People with hyperthyroidism were aged 18 to 65 and newly diagnosed, under 2 months' duration. Orbital computed tomography, thyroid ultrasound, TRAb, serum thyroxine and clinical symptoms formed the basis of diagnosis. The CDR3 sequence is 14 residues long. Germline-derived CDR1 and CDR2 are LGHDT and YNNKEL (reference sequence).

Sequencing used peripheral blood or thyroid tissue (not recorded which). The genes are TRBV3-1 and TRBJ2-7; TRBD1 or TRBD2 may be the D gene (5 bases each). The clonotype originates from an adult man with Graves' hyperthyroidism. The CDR3 bases are TGTGCCAGCAGCCAAGAATCGACAGACTACGATCAGTACTTC. Translation gives CASSQESTDYDQYF.